Listed below are T cell receptor beta chains from one sample, sequenced in a study of CD8 T cells in ankylosing spondylitis. TCRdb recomputed calls from the 5' RACE reads with MiXCR, one row per CDR3 protein. In the table there are about 160,000 distinct CDR3 sequences, about 16% of which are singletons. Material for sequencing was blood, either unsorted or a sorted T cell fraction (not recorded which). The receptors were gathered from a male donor with ankylosing spondylitis or in good health (not recorded which). The CDR3 runs from the conserved cysteine through the conserved F or W. The D gene is left open where the match is weak.

j_gene,v_gene,d_gene,CDR3aa
TRBJ2-3,TRBV29-1,TRBD1,CSVDGTGSVDTQYF
TRBJ1-1,TRBV18,NA,CASSPLDQGTEAFF
TRBJ1-5,TRBV28,NA,CASSSPPGGSNQPQHF
TRBJ2-7,TRBV3-1,TRBD2,CASSQDMGQRDGVREQYF
TRBJ2-7,TRBV5-1,TRBD2,CASSRGTSGTYEQYF
TRBJ1-2,TRBV3-1,NA,CASSQATYGYTF
TRBJ2-5,TRBV7-8,NA,CASSQRRTAQETQYF
TRBJ2-3,TRBV20-1,TRBD1,CSALDRESTDTQYF
TRBJ2-2,TRBV6-6,NA,CASKLPTGELFF
TRBJ2-4,TRBV12-3/TRBV12-4,TRBD1,CASCLRGQVKGVAKNIQYF
TRBJ2-7,TRBV29-1,NA,CSVLSDEQYF
TRBJ1-5,TRBV20-1,NA,CSGRSGGRNQPQHF
TRBJ2-7,TRBV28,NA,CASSWASASYEQYF
TRBJ2-7,TRBV20-1,TRBD2,CSARDPSGSSYEQYF
TRBJ2-3,TRBV12-3/TRBV12-4,TRBD1,CASSLRGAGGIDTQYF
TRBJ2-2,TRBV28,NA,CASSPGTPNTGELFF
TRBJ1-4,TRBV12-3/TRBV12-4,TRBD1,CASSWGQLNEKLFF
TRBJ2-3,TRBV29-1,TRBD1,CSAPRDREGTDTQYF
TRBJ2-7,TRBV19,NA,CASSMLGSYEQYF
TRBJ2-7,TRBV10-3,NA,CAISEVPAMGQYF
TRBJ2-1,TRBV7-6,NA,CASSLKRNEQFF
TRBJ1-5,TRBV20-1,TRBD1,CSALARTGNQPQHF
TRBJ1-5,TRBV3-1,NA,CASSQDSSGHQPQHF
TRBJ2-4,TRBV27,NA,CASSGPGDIQYF
TRBJ2-1,TRBV5-1,TRBD2,CASSLVLAGGTVDNEQFF
TRBJ2-7,TRBV7-9,TRBD1,CASSPTTGPASEQYF
TRBJ2-3,TRBV18,NA,CASSYLTQGSTDTQYF